This TCR beta chain stems from a study of T-cell memory formation after mild COVID-19. Overall study: TCR clusters were largely donor specific. Findings of the study overall: Day 15 to 85 contracting clones showed balanced CD4/CD8; day 15 to 37 expanders favored CD4+. Some responding clones appeared in pre-infection memory, suggesting cross-reactive memory joined.

TCRdb itself ran the 5' RACE reads through MiXCR, one entry per CDR3 protein. Among around 150,000 distinct CDR3 sequences listed, approximately 10% were seen once. A few counts support this clonotype. Its specificity is not known. This TCR derives from a young man who had mild COVID-19 (a few samples of this study predate the infection). Cell type and time point are not known. The sample was PBMCs or a T cell subset sorted from them (not recorded which).

The CDR3 region is CASSSPAGEGTDTQYF. The CDR3 DNA reads as TGTGCCAGCAGCTCTCCAGCGGGGGAGGGGACAGATACGCAGTATTTT. The chain carries TRBV7-3 and TRBJ2-3, with 8 bases that match TRBD2. This CDR3 spans 16 amino acids. The germline V gene has CDR1 SGHTA and CDR2 FQGTGA. Trimming removed 4 bases from V and 3 bases from J; junction bases left unmatched: 9.